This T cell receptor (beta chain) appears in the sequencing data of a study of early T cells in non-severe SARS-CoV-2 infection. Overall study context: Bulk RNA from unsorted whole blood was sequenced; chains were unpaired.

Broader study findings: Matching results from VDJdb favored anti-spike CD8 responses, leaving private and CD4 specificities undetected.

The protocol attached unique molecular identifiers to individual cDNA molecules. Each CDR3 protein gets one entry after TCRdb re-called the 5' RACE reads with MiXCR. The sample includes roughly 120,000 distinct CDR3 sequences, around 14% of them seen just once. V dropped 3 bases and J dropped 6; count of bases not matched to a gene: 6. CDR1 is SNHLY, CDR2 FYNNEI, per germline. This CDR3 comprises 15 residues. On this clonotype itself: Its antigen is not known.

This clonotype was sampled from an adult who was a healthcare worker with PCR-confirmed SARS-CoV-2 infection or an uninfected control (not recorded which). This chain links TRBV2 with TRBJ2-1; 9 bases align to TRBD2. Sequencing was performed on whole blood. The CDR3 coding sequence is TGTGCCAGCAGTGAGGAGGTAGCGGGGGCCAATGAGCAGTTCTTC. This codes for CASSEEVAGANEQFF.